This T cell receptor beta chain is from a study of immune heterogeneity within non-small cell lung tumors. Study-wide results and limits: There were identical dominant CDR3 beta clonotypes recurring across tumor sites within a patient, together with site-unique high-frequency clones. Between individual patients, the high-frequency T-cell receptor beta clonotypes largely differed.

Template material comprised bulk tumor genomic DNA at 550 to 650 ng per sample. Surgery yielded several widely spaced biopsies per primary tumor. With untreated, newly diagnosed non-small cell lung cancer, the patients went on to undergo curative surgery. Donors comprised newly diagnosed non-small cell lung cancer patients undergoing surgery with curative intent. This clonotype ranks as medium-sized. Its matching antigen is unknown. Using 32 V and 13 J primers, multiplex PCR amplified TCR beta CDR3. TCRdb itself ran the multiplex PCR reads through MiXCR, one entry per CDR3 protein. The data hold around 5,000 distinct CDR3 sequences, with around 35% observed a single time. The V and J ends lost 3 bases and 1 base respectively, with 15 bases between them. Per the germline V gene, CDR1 is MDHEN and CDR2 is SYDVKM. This CDR3 region has 16 residues.

This sequence was found in a woman aged 45-65 years with non-small cell lung cancer. The J gene is TRBJ1-2, the V gene TRBV28; D is undetermined. Sequenced: lung tumor tissue. The CDR3 loop reads CASSFYSPRYNYGYTF. The CDR3, as DNA: TGTGCCAGCAGTTTTTATAGTCCACGATATAACTATGGCTACACCTTC.